The sequence of this T cell receptor (beta chain) was determined in a study of memory CD8 T cells in hepatitis C reinfection. Study summary: Two donors resolved primary infection, then developed chronic reinfection.

Whole-study results and caveats: With roughly 5 donors, public clonotype conclusions could not be definitive.

Regarding time point: pre-reinfection, 55 to 20 weeks before reinfection detection. TCR sequencing was done directly ex vivo on sorted cells, without expansion in vitro. Method: immunoSEQ multiplex PCR; TCRdb's copy keeps in-frame clones and lacks some. The table lists over 50,000 clones, roughly 90% of them singletons. Germline V CDR1 and CDR2: SNHLY, FYNNEI. The V and J ends lost 6 bases and 0 bases, in that order; junction bases with no gene match: 4. This CDR3 region has 14 residues. Concerning this clone itself: What it recognizes is unknown.

The TCR comes from a man aged 18-30 years with hepatitis C virus infection. The chain is built from TRBV2 and TRBJ2-7, with TRBD2 matching over 8 bases. The sample was naive CD8+ T cells sorted from blood. The CDR3 reads CASSASGSSYEQYF. The CDR3 nucleotides are TGTGCCAGCAGCGCCAGCGGGAGCTCCTACGAGCAGTACTTC.